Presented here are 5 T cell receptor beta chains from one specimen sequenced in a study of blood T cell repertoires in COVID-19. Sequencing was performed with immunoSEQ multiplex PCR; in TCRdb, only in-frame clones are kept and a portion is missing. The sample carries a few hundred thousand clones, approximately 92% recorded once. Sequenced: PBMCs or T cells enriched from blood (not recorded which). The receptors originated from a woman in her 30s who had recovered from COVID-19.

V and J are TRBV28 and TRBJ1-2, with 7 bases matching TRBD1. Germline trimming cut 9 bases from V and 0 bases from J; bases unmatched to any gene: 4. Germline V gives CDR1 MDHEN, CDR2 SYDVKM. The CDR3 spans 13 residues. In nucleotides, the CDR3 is TGTGCCAGTCGACAGGGCCCTAACTATGGCTACACCTTC. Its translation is CASRQGPNYGYTF.

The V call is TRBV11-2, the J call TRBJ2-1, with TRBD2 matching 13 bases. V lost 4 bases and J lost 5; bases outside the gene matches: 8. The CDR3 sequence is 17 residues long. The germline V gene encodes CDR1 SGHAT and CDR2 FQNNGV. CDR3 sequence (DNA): TGTGCCAGCAGCTGGGGGCCAGGACTAGCGGGAGACAATGAGCAGTTCTTC. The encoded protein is CASSWGPGLAGDNEQFF.

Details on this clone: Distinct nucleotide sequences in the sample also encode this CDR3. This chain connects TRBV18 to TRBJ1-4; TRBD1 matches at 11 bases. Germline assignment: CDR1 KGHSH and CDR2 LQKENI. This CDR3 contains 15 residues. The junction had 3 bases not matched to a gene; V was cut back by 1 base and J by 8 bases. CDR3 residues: CASSPRTGGDEKLFF. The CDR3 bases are TGTGCCAGCTCACCACGGACAGGGGGCGACGAAAAACTGTTTTTT.

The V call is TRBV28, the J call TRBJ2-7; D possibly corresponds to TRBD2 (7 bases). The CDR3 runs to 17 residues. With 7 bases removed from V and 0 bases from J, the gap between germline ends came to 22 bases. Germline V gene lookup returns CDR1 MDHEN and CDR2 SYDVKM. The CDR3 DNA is TGTGCCAGCACCCAGTGGGGGGGCGATACCACCTCCTACGAGCAGTACTTC. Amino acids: CASTQWGGDTTSYEQYF. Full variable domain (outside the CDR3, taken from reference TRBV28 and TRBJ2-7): DVKVTQSSRYLVKRTGEKVFLECVQDMDHENMFWYRQDPGLGLRLIYFSYDVKMKEKGDIPEGYSVSREKKERFSLILESASTNQTSMYLCASTQWGGDTTSYEQYFGPGTRLTVT.

The CDR3 loop is CASSPHLTGGSYEQYF. The CDR3 DNA is TGCGCCAGCAGCCCCCACCTGACAGGGGGGTCCTACGAGCAGTACTTC. V is TRBV5-1 and J is TRBJ2-7, with 9 bases that match TRBD1. The CDR3 spans 16 residues. Losses at the gene ends were 4 bases for V and 1 base for J; bases not matched to a gene: 9. Germline V lookup: CDR1 SGHRS, CDR2 YFSETQ.